This TCR beta chain is from a study of cytomegalovirus exposure and HLA in healthy donors. Background on the study: Earlier sequencing of 150 million to 200 million T cells yielded 100 million to 140 million unique TCR beta sequences. Points from the study as a whole: Within an earlier analysis, most TCR beta V segments proved productive either about 87% or about 30% of the time. A further, later analysis showed that HLA-associated TCR beta chains (compared with equally common others) were more clonally expanded. The study found most TCR sequences rare, yet found some public TCRs in many donors.

The germline V gene encodes CDR1 MDHEN and CDR2 SYDVKM. The CDR3 runs to 15 residues. V lost 7 bases to trimming and J lost 5 bases, with 17 bases between them. PCR used 60 Vbeta primers and 13 Jbeta primers. This table comes from immunoSEQ multiplex PCR, and its TCRdb copy is limited to in-frame clones, with some not included. Of fewer than 250,000 clones in the sample, roughly 83% were seen once. Concerning this clone: Its antigen is unknown.

The receptor's source is a girl between 5 and 17 years old in good health and CMV-seronegative. This chain uses TRBV28 with TRBJ2-2; perhaps TRBD2 as D (8 bases). Input material: PBMCs. The CDR3 nucleotides are TGTGCCAGCACGGGGGGGACAGCACTTACCGGGGAGCTGTTTTTT. It translates to CASTGGTALTGELFF.